This TCR beta chain was profiled in a study of T-cell reconstitution after alpha-beta-depleted transplantation in children. Germline CDR1 SGHKS, CDR2 YYEKEE (reference sequence). This CDR3 spans 14 amino acids. V was pared by 4 bases and J by 5 bases, with 6 bases of the junction left unmatched. The authors prepared the TCRbeta library with unique molecular identifiers. Using its own MiXCR run on the PCR reads, TCRdb lists one record per CDR3 protein. The profile shows 150,000 to 200,000 distinct CDR3 sequences, about 14% of them singletons. This clonotype was detected ten times or more. The sample in question was PBMCs from the stem cell graft donor, obtained from the stem cell graft. The rearrangement uses TRBV5-5 and TRBJ1-2, with TRBD1 matching 9 bases. This receptor was obtained from a human donor who donated a stem cell graft to a child with acute lymphoblastic leukemia. The CDR3 nucleotides read TGTGCCAGCAGCCCGGAGGGACAGGGATATGGCTACACCTTC. This sequence encodes CASSPEGQGYGYTF.